This T cell receptor (beta chain) came from a study of T cell responses to AZD1222 COVID-19 vaccine. Study information: Second doses at about 4 or about 12 weeks were pooled.

Trimming took off 0 bases at V and 8 bases at J, with 13 bases between the two ends. Germline V gene sequence: CDR1 LGHDT, CDR2 YNNKEL (reference sequence). The CDR3 extends over 15 amino acids. Measured with immunoSEQ multiplex PCR; TCRdb has only the in-frame clones, and not every one. The sample yields 90,000 to 120,000 clones, over 70% seen once. The clonotype comes from an adult in good health. Sequencing was performed on peripheral blood, taken on day 0 of AZD1222 vaccination. The chain links TRBV3-1 (or the pseudogene TRBV3-2) to TRBJ1-4; D gene uncertain. The CDR3 nucleotides read TGTGCCAGCAGCCAAGATCTGGGGAAGCGGGAAAAACTGTTTTTT. It translates to CASSQDLGKREKLFF.